The clone carrying this T cell receptor (beta chain) was found a few times. CDR3 length: 14 residues. Germline CDR1 reads SGHVS; CDR2 reads FNYEAQ. V lost 5 bases and J 1 base, leaving 8 bases between the germline ends. This specimen comes from a study of blood T cell repertoires in COVID-19. The table came from immunoSEQ multiplex PCR; TCRdb's copy has only in-frame clones and leaves some out. The sample consists of about 140,000 clones, more than 60% of them appearing once. The sample comprised peripheral blood. The gene calls are TRBV7-6 and TRBJ1-4, with D perhaps matching TRBD1 (5 bases). This receptor was identified in an elderly man with acute or convalescent COVID-19. Here the CDR3 reads CASSRGGTNEKLFF. The DNA of the CDR3 is TGTGCCAGCAGCCGGGGGGGAACTAATGAAAAACTGTTTTTT.